The T cell receptor (beta chain) described here comes from a study of T cell repertoires in cytomegalovirus infection. Background on the study: Shared public TCR beta signatures pointed to both CMV infection and a matching HLA type. Study findings and constraints: CMV carriers having the relevant HLA were flagged by cumulative public TCR beta family frequency. Predominance within the ex vivo response was attributable to HLA-C-restricted CMV-specific TCR beta clonotypes.

TCRdb reprocessed the reads via MiXCR and lists one record per CDR3 protein. The sample contains 150,000 to 200,000 distinct CDR3 sequences, under 15% of which appear only once. The CDR3 contains 13 residues. Germline values: CDR1 MNHEY, CDR2 SVGAGI. The ends were cut back, 2 bases at V and 2 bases at J, with 4 bases in the middle. Many counts were recorded for this clonotype. Antigen: not known. The chain links TRBV6-5 to TRBJ1-5; D not certain. This receptor was identified in a human donor in good health (CMV status not recorded). Some clones in this sample may be carry-over from other donors' samples. Sequences were obtained from PBMCs. The CDR3 DNA is TGTGCCAGCAGTTACGCGGGCAATCAGCCCCAGCATTTT. Protein sequence: CASSYAGNQPQHF.